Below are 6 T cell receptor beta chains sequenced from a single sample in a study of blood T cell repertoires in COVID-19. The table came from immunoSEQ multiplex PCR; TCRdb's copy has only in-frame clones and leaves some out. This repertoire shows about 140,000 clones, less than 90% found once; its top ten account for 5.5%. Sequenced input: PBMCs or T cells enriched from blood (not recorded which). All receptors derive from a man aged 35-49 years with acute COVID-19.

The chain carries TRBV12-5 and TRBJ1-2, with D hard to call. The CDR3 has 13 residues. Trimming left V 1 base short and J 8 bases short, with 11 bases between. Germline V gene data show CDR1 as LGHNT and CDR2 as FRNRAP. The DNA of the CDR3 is TGTGCTAGTGGTTTGGCGGCAAGGGAGGGCTACACCTTC. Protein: CASGLAAREGYTF.

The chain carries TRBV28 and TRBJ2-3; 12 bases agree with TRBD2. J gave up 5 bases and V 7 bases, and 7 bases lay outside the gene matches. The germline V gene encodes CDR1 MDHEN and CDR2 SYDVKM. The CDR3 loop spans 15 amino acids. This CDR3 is CASTELAGGGDTQYF. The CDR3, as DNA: TGTGCCAGCACCGAACTAGCGGGAGGCGGAGATACGCAGTATTTT.

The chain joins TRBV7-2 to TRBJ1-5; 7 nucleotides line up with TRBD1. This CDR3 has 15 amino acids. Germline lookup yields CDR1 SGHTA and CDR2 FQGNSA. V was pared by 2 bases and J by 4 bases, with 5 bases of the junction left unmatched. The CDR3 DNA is TGTGCCAGCAGCTTATTCAGGGGGACGAATCAGCCCCAGCATTTT. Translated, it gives CASSLFRGTNQPQHF.

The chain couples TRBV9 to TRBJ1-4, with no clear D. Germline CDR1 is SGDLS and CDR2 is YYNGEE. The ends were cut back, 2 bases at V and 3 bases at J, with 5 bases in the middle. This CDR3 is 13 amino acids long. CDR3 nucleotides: TGTGCCAGCAGCGTGAGGGCTAATGAAAAACTGTTTTTT. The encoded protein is CASSVRANEKLFF. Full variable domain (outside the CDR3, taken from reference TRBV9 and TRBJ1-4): DSGVTQTPKHLITATGQRVTLRCSPRSGDLSVYWYQQSLDQGLQFLIQYYNGEERAKGNILERFSAQQFPDLHSELNLSSLELGDSALYFCASSVRANEKLFFGSGTQLSVL.

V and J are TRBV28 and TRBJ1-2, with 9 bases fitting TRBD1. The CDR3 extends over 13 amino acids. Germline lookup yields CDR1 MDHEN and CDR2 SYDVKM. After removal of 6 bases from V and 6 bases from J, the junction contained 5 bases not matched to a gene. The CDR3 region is CASRDRGRDGYTF. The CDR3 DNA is TGTGCCAGCAGGGACAGGGGACGGGATGGCTACACCTTC.

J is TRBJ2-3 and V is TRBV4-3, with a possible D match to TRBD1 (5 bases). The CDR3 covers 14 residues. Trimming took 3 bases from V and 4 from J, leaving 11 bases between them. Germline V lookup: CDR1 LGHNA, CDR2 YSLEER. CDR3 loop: CASSQDIRADTQYF. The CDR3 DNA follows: TGCGCCAGCAGCCAGGACATAAGGGCAGATACGCAGTATTTT.